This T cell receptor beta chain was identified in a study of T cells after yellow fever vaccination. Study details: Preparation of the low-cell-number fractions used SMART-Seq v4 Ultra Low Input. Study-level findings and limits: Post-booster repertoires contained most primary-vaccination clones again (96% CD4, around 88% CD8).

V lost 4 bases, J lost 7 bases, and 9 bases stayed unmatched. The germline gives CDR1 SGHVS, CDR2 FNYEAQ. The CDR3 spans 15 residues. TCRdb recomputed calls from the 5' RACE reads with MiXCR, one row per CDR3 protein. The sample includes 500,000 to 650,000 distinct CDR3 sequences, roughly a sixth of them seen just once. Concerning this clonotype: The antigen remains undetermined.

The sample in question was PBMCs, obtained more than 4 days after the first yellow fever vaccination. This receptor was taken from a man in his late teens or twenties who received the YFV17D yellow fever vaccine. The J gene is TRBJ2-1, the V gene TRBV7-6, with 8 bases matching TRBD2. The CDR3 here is CASSSLAGMGNEQFF. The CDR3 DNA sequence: TGTGCCAGCAGCTCCTTAGCGGGGATGGGGAATGAGCAGTTCTTC.